The 16 T cell receptor beta chains below were found in one sample sequenced in a study of blood T cell repertoires in COVID-19. Profiling relied on immunoSEQ multiplex PCR, and the TCRdb table lists in-frame clones only, not all of them. The repertoire consists of 120,000 or so clones, with around four fifths occurring once and the leading ten covering over 5%. The sequenced material came from peripheral blood. These receptor sequences come from a man older than 75 with active or convalescent COVID-19.

The chain carries TRBV18 and TRBJ1-5, with TRBD1 matching over 8 bases. With 6 bases clipped from V and 0 bases from J, the junction kept 7 bases outside the gene matches. CDR1 and CDR2 from the germline V gene are KGHSH and LQKENI. This CDR3 spans 16 amino acids. The CDR3 sequence is CASSPGQGISNQPQHF. The CDR3 bases are TGTGCCAGCTCCCCCGGACAGGGAATTAGCAATCAGCCCCAGCATTTT.

This clone came up a few times. The V and J genes are TRBV27 and TRBJ1-1, with D possibly matching TRBD1 (5 bases). CDR1 is MNHEY, CDR2 SMNVEV, per germline (reference sequence). The CDR3 is made up of 14 amino acids. Trimming took off 2 bases at V and 0 bases at J, with 7 bases between the two ends. The CDR3 spells CASSLQGVNTEAFF. The CDR3 nucleotides read TGTGCCAGCAGTTTACAGGGTGTGAACACTGAAGCTTTCTTT.

This chain links TRBV7-3 with TRBJ1-4; D is uncertain. Trimming left V 5 bases short and J 4 bases short, with 8 bases between. CDR3 length: 13 residues. In germline, CDR1 is SGHTA, CDR2 FQGTGA. CDR3: CASSPDYNEKLFF. The CDR3 bases are TGTGCCAGCAGCCCCGACTATAATGAAAAACTGTTTTTT.

The chain links TRBV28 to TRBJ1-2, with D uncertain. Germline CDR1 MDHEN, CDR2 SYDVKM. The germline V and J ends were trimmed by 6 bases and 5 bases, with 10 bases remaining between them. The CDR3 runs 12 residues. CDR3 in DNA: TGTGCCAGCAGCCTATCAAGTTATGGCTACACCTTC. Residues: CASSLSSYGYTF.

CDR3 sequence reads: CASSASRGPTYYEQYF. The CDR3 nucleotides are TGTGCCAGTAGTGCCAGCAGGGGACCCACCTACTACGAGCAGTACTTC. V usage is TRBV19 and J usage is TRBJ2-7; a weak D match, TRBD1 (6 bases). Trimming left V 5 bases short and J 3 bases short, with 20 bases between. This CDR3 is built from 16 residues. The germline V gene has CDR1 LNHDA and CDR2 SQIVND (reference sequence).

The rearrangement uses TRBV5-4 and TRBJ2-3, with 9 bases identical to TRBD1. The germline gives CDR1 SGHNT, CDR2 YYREEE (reference sequence). V lost 0 bases to trimming and J lost 6 bases; unmatched junction nucleotides: 8. This CDR3 contains 16 residues. The CDR3, as DNA: TGTGCCAGCAGCTTGGCCGGGACAGGGTTTTCGGATACGCAGTATTTT. Protein product: CASSLAGTGFSDTQYF.

This chain uses TRBV18 with TRBJ2-7; no firm D call. Trimming pared 3 bases from V and 5 bases from J, leaving 5 bases between. The CDR3 runs to 11 residues. Germline CDR1 and CDR2: KGHSH and LQKENI. CDR3 coding DNA: TGTGCCAGCTCACCGTATAACGAGCAGTACTTC. Amino acids: CASSPYNEQYF.

This sequence joins TRBV5-6 and TRBJ1-1, with a possible D match to TRBD1 (5 bases). CDR3 size: 14 residues. Trimming shortened V by 0 bases and J by 1 base, and 7 bases separated the two germline ends. Germline CDR1 and CDR2: SGHDT and YYEEEE. DNA of the CDR3: TGTGCCAGCAGCTTGGTGCAGGGGAACACTGAAGCTTTCTTT. Amino acid sequence: CASSLVQGNTEAFF. Supplemented by reference TRBV5-6 and TRBJ1-1, the full variable domain reads DAGVTQSPTHLIKTRGQQVTLRCSPKSGHDTVSWYQQALGQGPQFIFQYYEEEERQRGNFPDRFSGHQFPNYSSELNVNALLLGDSALYLCASSLVQGNTEAFFGQGTRLTVV.

This clone was counted between two and nine times. V is TRBV7-9 and J is TRBJ2-2, with D uncertain. With 5 bases removed from V and 1 base from J, the gap between germline ends came to 8 bases. CDR1 is SEHNR, CDR2 FQNEAQ, per germline (reference sequence). This CDR3 is 14 amino acids long. The CDR3 loop reads CASSEYKNTGELFF. CDR3 coding DNA: TGTGCCAGCAGCGAATACAAGAACACCGGGGAGCTGTTTTTT.

This clone occurred once. V gene TRBV10-3 combines with J gene TRBJ2-2; weak D call: TRBD2 (5 bases). V lost 2 bases and J 4 bases, leaving 14 bases between the germline ends. This CDR3 comprises 16 residues. From germline, CDR1 is ENHRY and CDR2 SYGVKD. Here the CDR3 reads CAISENRDLLTGELFF. The CDR3 DNA sequence: TGTGCCATCAGTGAGAACCGGGATCTGCTCACCGGGGAGCTGTTTTTT.

The V and J genes are TRBV11-1 and TRBJ1-2; D is uncertain. The CDR3 has 12 residues. CDR1 SGHAT and CDR2 FQDESV come from the germline V gene (reference sequence). Trimming took off 3 bases at V and 8 bases at J, with 10 bases between the two ends. The CDR3 DNA sequence: TGTGCCAGCAGCTTCGAGGGATTCGGCTACACCTTC. The encoded protein is CASSFEGFGYTF.

The chain has TRBV7-8 and TRBJ1-1, with D possibly TRBD1 on 6 matching bases. The germline V gene has CDR1 SGHVS and CDR2 FQNEAQ. The CDR3 spans 15 residues. The V gene lost 5 bases and the J gene lost 0 bases, with 13 bases spanning the gap. The CDR3 sequence: CASSAGQFMNTEAFF. The CDR3 DNA is TGTGCCAGCAGCGCCGGACAGTTCATGAACACTGAAGCTTTCTTT.

The gene calls are TRBV30 and TRBJ2-1; TRBD1 aligns across 7 bases. The V and J ends lost 5 bases and 10 bases, in that order; junction bases with no gene match: 8. CDR1 GTSNPN and CDR2 SVGIG come from the germline V gene (reference sequence). The CDR3 loop spans 12 amino acids. Written as DNA, the CDR3 is TGTGCCTGGGACCGACAGGGCGGGGAGCAGTTCTTC. It specifies CAWDRQGGEQFF. The whole variable domain, filled in from reference TRBV30 and TRBJ2-1, reads SQTIHQWPATLVQPVGSPLSLECTVEGTSNPNLYWYRQAAGRGLQLLFYSVGIGQISSEVPQNLSASRPQDRQFILSSKKLLLSDSGFYLCAWDRQGGEQFFGPGTRLTVL.

The chain recombines TRBV7-2 with TRBJ2-6, with D possibly being TRBD1 (6 bases). The CDR3 covers 18 residues. V lost 3 bases, J lost 0 bases, and 15 bases lay in between. CDR1 SGHTA and CDR2 FQGNSA come from the germline V gene. CDR3 DNA: TGTGCCAGCAGCTTCGCCCCGGGACACCACTCTGGGGCCAACGTCCTGACTTTC. Residues: CASSFAPGHHSGANVLTF.

CDR3 amino acids: CASSTDREGNQPQHF. CDR3 bases: TGTGCCAGCAGCACCGACAGGGAGGGCAATCAGCCCCAGCATTTT. The chain carries TRBV5-5 and TRBJ1-5, with 7 bases that match TRBD1. J lost 2 bases, V lost 4 bases, and 6 bases had no gene match. The germline gives CDR1 SGHKS, CDR2 YYEKEE (reference sequence). The CDR3 is 15 amino acids.

This CDR3 reads CAIKKTPGRDTDTQYF. The CDR3 DNA is TGTGCCATCAAGAAGACCCCAGGGCGGGACACAGATACGCAGTATTTT. This chain connects TRBV10-3 to TRBJ2-3; D might be TRBD2 (6 bases). V was trimmed by 7 bases and J by 2 bases, leaving 19 bases between them. Per the germline V gene, CDR1 is ENHRY and CDR2 is SYGVKD. There are 16 residues in the CDR3.